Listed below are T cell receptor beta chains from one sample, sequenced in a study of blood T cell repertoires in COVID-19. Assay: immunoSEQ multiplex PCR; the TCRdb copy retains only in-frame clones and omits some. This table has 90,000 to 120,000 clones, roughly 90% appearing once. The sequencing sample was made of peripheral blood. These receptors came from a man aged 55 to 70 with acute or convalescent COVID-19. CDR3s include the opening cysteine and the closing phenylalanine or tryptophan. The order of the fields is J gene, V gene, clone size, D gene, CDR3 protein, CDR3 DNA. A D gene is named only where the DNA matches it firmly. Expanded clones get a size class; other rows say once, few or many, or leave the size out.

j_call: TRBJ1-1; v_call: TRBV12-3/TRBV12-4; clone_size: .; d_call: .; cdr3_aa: CASSLVREAEAFF; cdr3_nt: TGTGCCAGCAGTTTAGTGCGGGAAGCTGAAGCTTTCTTT
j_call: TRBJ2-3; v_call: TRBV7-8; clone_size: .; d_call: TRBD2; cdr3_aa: CASSPGASGSRVGTDTQYF; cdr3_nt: TGTGCCAGCAGCCCGGGGGCTAGCGGGAGTAGGGTGGGCACAGATACGCAGTATTTT
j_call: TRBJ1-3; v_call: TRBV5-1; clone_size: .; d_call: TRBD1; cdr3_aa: CASSLEGRGRIAGNTIYF; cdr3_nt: TGCGCCAGCAGCTTGGAAGGCAGGGGGCGCATAGCTGGAAACACCATATATTTT
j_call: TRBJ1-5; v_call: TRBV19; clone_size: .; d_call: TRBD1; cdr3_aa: CASSIWDRDNQPQHF; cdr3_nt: TGTGCCAGTAGTATATGGGACAGGGACAATCAGCCCCAGCATTTT
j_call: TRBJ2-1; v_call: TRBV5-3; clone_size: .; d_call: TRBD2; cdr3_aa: CARSQTSGRNNEQFF; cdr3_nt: TGTGCCAGAAGCCAAACTAGCGGGAGGAACAATGAGCAGTTCTTC
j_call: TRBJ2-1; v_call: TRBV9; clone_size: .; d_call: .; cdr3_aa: CASSKIPGGLAVTTTNEQFF; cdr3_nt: TGTGCCAGCAGCAAAATCCCCGGAGGATTAGCGGTTACTACCACCAATGAGCAGTTCTTC
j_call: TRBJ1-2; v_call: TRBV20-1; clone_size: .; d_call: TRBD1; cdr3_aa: CSASPTGVGTGVYGYTF; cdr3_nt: TGCAGTGCAAGTCCTACGGGAGTCGGGACAGGGGTTTATGGCTACACCTTC
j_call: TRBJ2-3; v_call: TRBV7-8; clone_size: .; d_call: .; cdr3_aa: CASSLSGGQNTDTQYF; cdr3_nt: TGTGCCAGCAGCTTGAGTGGGGGACAAAACACAGATACGCAGTATTTT
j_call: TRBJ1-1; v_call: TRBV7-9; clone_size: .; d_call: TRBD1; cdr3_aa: CASSFTGGTEAFF; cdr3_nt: TGTGCCAGCAGCTTCACAGGGGGCACTGAAGCTTTCTTT
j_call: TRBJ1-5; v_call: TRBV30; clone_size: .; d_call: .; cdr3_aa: CAWSPGLSNQPQHF; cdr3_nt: TGTGCCTGGAGTCCAGGCTTGAGCAATCAGCCCCAGCATTTT
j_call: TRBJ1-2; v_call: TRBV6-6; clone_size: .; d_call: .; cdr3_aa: CASTDGVDYGYTF; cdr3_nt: TGTGCCAGCACCGACGGGGTAGACTATGGCTACACCTTC
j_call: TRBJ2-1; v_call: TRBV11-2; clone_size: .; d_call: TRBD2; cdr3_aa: CASSTGTSGSNEQFF; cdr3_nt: TGTGCCAGCAGTACCGGGACTAGCGGGAGCAATGAGCAGTTCTTC
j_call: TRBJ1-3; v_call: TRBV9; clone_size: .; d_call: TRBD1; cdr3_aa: CASSVATGLSGNTIYF; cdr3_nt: TGTGCCAGCAGCGTAGCGACAGGGCTATCCGGAAACACCATATATTTT
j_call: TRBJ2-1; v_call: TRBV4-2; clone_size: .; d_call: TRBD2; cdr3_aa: CASSPYTRTSGGYNEQFF; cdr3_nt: TGTGCCAGCAGCCCCTATACCCGGACTAGCGGGGGTTACAATGAGCAGTTCTTC
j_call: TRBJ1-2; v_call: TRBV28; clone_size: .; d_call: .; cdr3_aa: CASTPGLANYGYTF; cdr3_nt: TGTGCCAGCACCCCAGGGTTAGCTAACTATGGCTACACCTTC
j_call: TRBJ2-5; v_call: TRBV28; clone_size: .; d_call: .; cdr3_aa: CASTTSSQGYQETQYF; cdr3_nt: TGTGCCAGCACAACTTCCTCTCAGGGGTACCAAGAGACCCAGTACTTC
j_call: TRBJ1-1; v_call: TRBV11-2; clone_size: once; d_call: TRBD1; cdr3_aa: CASSPRTGRNTEAFF; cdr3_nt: TGTGCCAGCAGCCCGCGGACAGGGAGGAACACTGAAGCTTTCTTT
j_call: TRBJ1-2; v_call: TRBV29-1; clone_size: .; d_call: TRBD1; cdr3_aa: CSVRTGIHSYTF; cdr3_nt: TGCAGCGTTAGGACAGGGATACATAGCTACACCTTC
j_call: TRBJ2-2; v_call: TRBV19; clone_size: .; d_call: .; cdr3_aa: CASSILAGDTGELFF; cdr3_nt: TGTGCCAGTAGTATTCTCGCAGGGGACACCGGGGAGCTGTTTTTT
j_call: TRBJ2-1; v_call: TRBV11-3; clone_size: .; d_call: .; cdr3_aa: CASSLTPMPSEQFF; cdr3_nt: TGTGCCAGCAGCTTAACCCCCATGCCGAGTGAGCAGTTCTTC
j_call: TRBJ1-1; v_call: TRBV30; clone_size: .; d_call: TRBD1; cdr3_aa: CAWSVQGDEAFF; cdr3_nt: TGTGCCTGGAGTGTACAGGGGGATGAAGCTTTCTTT
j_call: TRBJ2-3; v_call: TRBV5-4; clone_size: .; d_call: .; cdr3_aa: CASSWEGGRDTQYF; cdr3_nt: TGTGCCAGCAGCTGGGAGGGGGGGAGAGATACGCAGTATTTT
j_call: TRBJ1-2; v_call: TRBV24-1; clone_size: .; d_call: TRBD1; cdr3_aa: CATSDRTGARGYTF; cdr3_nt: TGTGCCACCAGTGACCGGACAGGGGCTCGCGGCTACACCTTC
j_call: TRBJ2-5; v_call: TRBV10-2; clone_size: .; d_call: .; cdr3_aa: CASTGGETQYF; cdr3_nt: TGCGCCAGCACCGGCGGGGAGACCCAGTACTTC
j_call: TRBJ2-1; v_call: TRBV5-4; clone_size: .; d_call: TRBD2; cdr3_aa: CASSSIAGPSHEQFF; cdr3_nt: TGTGCCAGCAGCTCCATAGCGGGACCCTCCCATGAGCAGTTCTTC
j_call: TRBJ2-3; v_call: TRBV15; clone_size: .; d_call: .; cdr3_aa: CATSGYPGGTDTQYF; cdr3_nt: TGTGCCACCAGCGGCTACCCGGGGGGCACAGATACGCAGTATTTT
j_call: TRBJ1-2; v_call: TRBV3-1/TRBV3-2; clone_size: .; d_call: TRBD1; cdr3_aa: CASSQRDRGNYGYTF; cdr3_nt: TGTGCCAGCAGCCAACGGGACAGGGGTAACTATGGCTACACCTTC
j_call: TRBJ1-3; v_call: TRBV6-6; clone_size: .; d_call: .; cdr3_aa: CASSFWGDSGNTIYF; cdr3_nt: TGTGCCAGCAGTTTCTGGGGGGACTCTGGAAACACCATATATTTT
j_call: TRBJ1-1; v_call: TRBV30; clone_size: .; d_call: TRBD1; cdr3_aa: CAWRRLTDRGDLEAFF; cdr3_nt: TGTGCCTGGAGGAGACTGACGGACAGGGGAGATCTCGAAGCTTTCTTT
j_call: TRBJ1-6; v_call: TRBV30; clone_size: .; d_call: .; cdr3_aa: CAWSEGNAYNSPLHF; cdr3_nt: TGTGCCTGGAGTGAGGGGAACGCCTATAATTCACCCCTCCACTTT
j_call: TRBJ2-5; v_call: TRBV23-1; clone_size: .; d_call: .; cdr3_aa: CASSQSPDSTQETQYF; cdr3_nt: TGCGCCAGCAGTCAATCGCCAGACAGTACACAAGAGACCCAGTACTTC
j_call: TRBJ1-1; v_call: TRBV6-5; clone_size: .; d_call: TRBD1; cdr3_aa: CASSRTGGTEAFF; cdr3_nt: TGTGCCAGCAGCAGAACAGGGGGCACTGAAGCTTTCTTT
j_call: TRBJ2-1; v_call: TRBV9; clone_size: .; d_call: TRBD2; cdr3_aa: CASSSHGLAGPNEQFF; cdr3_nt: TGTGCCAGCAGCTCCCACGGACTAGCGGGCCCCAATGAGCAGTTCTTC
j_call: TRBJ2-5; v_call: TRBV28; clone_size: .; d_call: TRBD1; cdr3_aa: CASRTPGTGGETQYF; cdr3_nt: TGTGCCAGCAGAACCCCCGGGACAGGAGGTGAGACCCAGTACTTC
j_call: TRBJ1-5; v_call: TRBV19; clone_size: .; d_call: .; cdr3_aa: CASSIQGRYSNQPQHF; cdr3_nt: TGTGCCAGTAGTATACAGGGCCGGTATAGCAATCAGCCCCAGCATTTT
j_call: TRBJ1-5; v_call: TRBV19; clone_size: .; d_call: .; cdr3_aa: CASRRSGPGNQPQHF; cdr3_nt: TGTGCCAGTAGACGTTCTGGGCCAGGGAATCAGCCCCAGCATTTT
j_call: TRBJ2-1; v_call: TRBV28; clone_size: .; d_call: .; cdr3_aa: CASRVIRGISPYNEQFF; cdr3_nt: TGTGCCAGCAGGGTCATCAGGGGAATTAGCCCGTACAATGAGCAGTTCTTC
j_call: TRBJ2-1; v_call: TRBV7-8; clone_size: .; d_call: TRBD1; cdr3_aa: CASSLGRDRWTNEQFF; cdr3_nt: TGTGCCAGCAGCTTAGGTCGGGACAGATGGACCAATGAGCAGTTCTTC
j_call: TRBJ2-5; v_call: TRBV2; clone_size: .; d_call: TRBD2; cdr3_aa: CASSGGAGGMETQYF; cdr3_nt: TGTGCCAGCAGTGGAGGAGCGGGAGGTATGGAGACCCAGTACTTC
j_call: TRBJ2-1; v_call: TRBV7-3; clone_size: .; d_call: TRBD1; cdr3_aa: CASSLTGTAYNEQFF; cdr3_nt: TGTGCCAGCAGCTTAACGGGGACAGCCTACAATGAGCAGTTCTTC
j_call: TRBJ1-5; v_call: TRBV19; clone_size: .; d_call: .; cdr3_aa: CASSIEREWSQPQHF; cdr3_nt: TGTGCCAGTAGTATTGAGAGGGAGTGGAGTCAGCCCCAGCATTTT
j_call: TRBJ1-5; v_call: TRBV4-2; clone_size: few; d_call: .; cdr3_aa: CASSPIGRDGNQPQHF; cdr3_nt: TGTGCCAGCAGCCCGATAGGCAGGGATGGCAATCAGCCCCAGCATTTT
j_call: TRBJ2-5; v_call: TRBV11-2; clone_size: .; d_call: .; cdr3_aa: CASSLGRGLYQETQYF; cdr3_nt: TGTGCCAGCAGCTTGGGAAGGGGGTTGTACCAAGAGACCCAGTACTTC
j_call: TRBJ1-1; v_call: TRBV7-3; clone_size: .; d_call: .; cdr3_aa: CASSFGPGRGEAFF; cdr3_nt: TGTGCCAGCAGCTTCGGACCTGGGAGGGGCGAAGCTTTCTTT
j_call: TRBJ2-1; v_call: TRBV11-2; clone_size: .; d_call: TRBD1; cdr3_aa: CASSLDRGSYNEQFF; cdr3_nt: TGTGCCAGCAGCTTGGACAGGGGATCCTACAATGAGCAGTTCTTC
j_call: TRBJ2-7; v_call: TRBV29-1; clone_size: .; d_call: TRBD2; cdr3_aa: CSVSSGSYEQYF; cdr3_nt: TGCAGCGTATCTAGCGGGAGCTACGAGCAGTACTTC